Described below is a single T cell receptor beta chain sequence and its context. Its target is not known. This CDR3 contains 13 residues. Trimming took off 4 bases at V and 4 bases at J, with 11 bases between the two ends. Germline CDR1 is MGHRA and CDR2 is YSYEKL. These data are taken from a study of cytomegalovirus exposure and HLA in healthy donors. Turning to the study itself: In a previous analysis, 95 million to 130 million unique TCR beta sequences were found from 150 million to 200 million T cells. Unique TCRs numbering approximately 80 million, obtained from HLA-typed donors, made up an early data release. Study conclusions and caveats: For most TCR beta V segments, an earlier analysis put the productive rate at about 90% or about 30% of the time. Most TCR sequences were seen very rarely across donors, but some public TCRs occurred in many.

PCR primers comprised 60 Vbeta and 13 Jbeta primers. Measured with immunoSEQ multiplex PCR; TCRdb has only the in-frame clones, and not every one. The table lists about 200,000 clones, around 77% of them singletons. This chain links TRBV4-1 with TRBJ2-7, with D uncertain. Sequences were obtained from PBMCs. The receptor was isolated from a young woman in good health and CMV-seronegative. CDR3 nucleotide sequence: TGCGCCAGCAGCCGATCCCTAGGATACGAGCAGTACTTC. This encodes CASSRSLGYEQYF.